This TCR beta chain was identified in a study of cytomegalovirus exposure and HLA in healthy donors. Study at large: Researchers found that just over 80% of just under 400 genotyped donors fell within the Caucasian-associated ancestry cluster. Study observations and caveats: TCR beta chains associated with HLA were, in a later analysis, more clonally expanded than equally common others.

The PCR used 60 Vbeta and 13 Jbeta primers. Measured with immunoSEQ multiplex PCR; TCRdb has only the in-frame clones, and not every one. The sample holds under 250,000 clones, more than 70% seen once. J was trimmed by 4 bases and V by 4 bases; bases with no gene match: 0. Germline V gene sequence: CDR1 SNHLY, CDR2 FYNNEI. The CDR3 has 13 residues. Turning to this clone: Its antigen is unidentified.

The sample was PBMCs. The genes are TRBV2 and TRBJ2-2; 7 bases match TRBD1. This TCR was sampled from a human donor in good health. The CDR3 region has the DNA TGTGCCAGCAGTGCAGGGGGCACCGGGGAGCTGTTTTTT. Its protein product is CASSAGGTGELFF. Filled out from reference TRBV2 and TRBJ2-2, the complete variable domain reads EPEVTQTPSHQVTQMGQEVILRCVPISNHLYFYWYRQILGQKVEFLVSFYNNEISEKSEIFDDQFSVERPDGSNFTLKIRSTKLEDSAMYFCASSAGGTGELFFGEGSRLTVL.